These 32 T cell receptor beta chains were all obtained from the same sample, sequenced in a study of blood T cell repertoires in COVID-19. Some clones are missing from TCRdb's copy, which holds only in-frame ones; the method was immunoSEQ multiplex PCR. This sample yields a few hundred thousand clones, of which approximately 75% are seen a single time; about 10% belongs to the top ten. The sample consisted of PBMCs or T cells enriched from blood (not recorded which). Every receptor here comes from a man aged 40-50 years who had recovered from COVID-19.

This clone has a handful of counts. This sequence joins TRBV30 and TRBJ1-1, with D tentatively TRBD1 (6 bases). This CDR3 region has 13 residues. The V and J ends lost 4 bases and 4 bases respectively, with 13 bases between them. Germline-derived CDR1 and CDR2 are GTSNPN and SVGIG (reference sequence). The CDR3 sequence: CAWTGGGITEAFF. For the CDR3, the DNA is TGTGCCTGGACCGGGGGGGGCATCACTGAAGCTTTCTTT. Combining the CDR3 with reference TRBV30 and TRBJ1-1 gives the whole variable domain SQTIHQWPATLVQPVGSPLSLECTVEGTSNPNLYWYRQAAGRGLQLLFYSVGIGQISSEVPQNLSASRPQDRQFILSSKKLLLSDSGFYLCAWTGGGITEAFFGQGTRLTVV.

The chain employs TRBV4-1 and TRBJ1-4; D call uncertain. The germline V gene encodes CDR1 MGHRA and CDR2 YSYEKL. V was trimmed by 0 bases and J by 5 bases, leaving 13 bases between them. This CDR3 is built from 16 residues. The CDR3 bases are TGCGCCAGCAGCCAAGATCAACAAAATCGAAATGAAAAACTGTTTTTT. This sequence encodes CASSQDQQNRNEKLFF.

This chain uses TRBV10-1 with TRBJ1-1; TRBD1 agrees at 7 bases. The germline CDR1 and CDR2 sequences are WNHNN and SYGVQD (reference sequence). The CDR3 covers 17 residues. V lost 3 bases, J lost 3 bases, and 13 bases stayed unmatched. The CDR3 coding sequence is TGCGCCAGCAGTGATCATCGGACAGGTGGGGATGACACTGAAGCTTTCTTT. It encodes CASSDHRTGGDDTEAFF.

This clone was observed a handful of times. The chain uses TRBV19 and TRBJ1-6; no firm D call. The CDR3 has 15 amino acids. V lost 5 bases and J lost 0, with 8 bases in between. Germline V gene data show CDR1 as LNHDA and CDR2 as SQIVND (reference sequence). CDR3 residues: CASSEGRSYNSPLHF. CDR3 DNA: TGTGCCAGTAGTGAGGGCCGCTCCTATAATTCACCCCTCCACTTT.

This clone was seen repeatedly, ten times or more. This chain links TRBV5-5 with TRBJ1-6; the match to TRBD1 covers 7 bases. Trimming took 4 bases from V and 7 from J; bases not matched to a gene: 5. This CDR3 contains 14 residues. Germline V gives CDR1 SGHKS, CDR2 YYEKEE (reference sequence). The CDR3, as DNA: TGTGCCAGCAGCGCGGGACAGCCCAATTCACCCCTCCACTTT. Protein sequence: CASSAGQPNSPLHF.

The V gene is TRBV15, the J gene TRBJ2-7, with TRBD1 matching over 7 bases. The V gene end was trimmed by 0 bases and the J gene end by 0 bases; junction bases not matched to a gene: 5. The CDR3 is 16 residues long. The germline CDR1 and CDR2 sequences are LNHNV and YYDKDF (reference sequence). The CDR3 sequence: CATSRDWDSLSYEQYF. The CDR3 DNA reads TGTGCCACCAGCAGAGACTGGGACAGTCTCTCCTACGAGCAGTACTTC.

V and J are TRBV9 and TRBJ1-1, with TRBD1 matching over 8 bases. Losses at the gene ends were 4 bases for V and 6 bases for J; bases not matched to a gene: 8. Germline-derived CDR1 and CDR2 are SGDLS and YYNGEE. This CDR3 region has 14 residues. The CDR3 spells CASSPQGGLPEAFF. The CDR3 nucleotides read TGTGCCAGCAGCCCACAGGGGGGGCTCCCTGAAGCTTTCTTT.

This rearrangement joins TRBV7-3 to TRBJ2-2; 7 positions match TRBD1. The ends lost 5 bases at V and 8 bases at J; junction bases unmatched: 14. The V gene's germline CDR1 is SGHTA and CDR2 FQGTGA. The CDR3 is 16 amino acids. Here the CDR3 DNA reads TGTGCCAGCAGCCAACCGACGACAGGGAAAAGGGGGGAGCTGTTTTTT. This translates into CASSQPTTGKRGELFF.

V and J are TRBV4-1 and TRBJ2-1, with D maybe TRBD1 (5 bases). V lost 0 bases to trimming and J lost 3 bases, with 12 bases between them. The germline gives CDR1 MGHRA, CDR2 YSYEKL. The CDR3 is 16 amino acids. CDR3 bases: TGCGCCAGCAGCCAAGATCTCGGAAGGGGCTACAATGAGCAGTTCTTC. It codes for CASSQDLGRGYNEQFF.

This chain connects TRBV12-5 to TRBJ2-1, with TRBD2 identical over 8 bases. The CDR3 totals 17 residues. The junction had 17 bases not matched to a gene; V was cut back by 3 bases and J by 10 bases. Germline V lookup: CDR1 LGHNT, CDR2 FRNRAP. The CDR3 nucleotides are TGTGCTAGTGGTTTTCCCCCGGGACTAGGAGGGTCAGTAGAGCAGTTCTTC. Translating it yields CASGFPPGLGGSVEQFF.

The rearrangement uses TRBV15 and TRBJ2-1, with 14 bases identical to TRBD2. The germline gives CDR1 LNHNV, CDR2 YYDKDF (reference sequence). The CDR3 has 18 amino acids. The junction had 7 bases not matched to a gene; V was cut back by 0 bases and J by 6 bases. CDR3 region: CATSRDGLAGGFSNEQFF. CDR3 coding DNA: TGTGCCACCAGCAGAGATGGACTAGCGGGAGGTTTTAGCAATGAGCAGTTCTTC.

The gene calls are TRBV19 and TRBJ2-5, with D maybe TRBD2 (5 bases). Germline lookup yields CDR1 LNHDA and CDR2 SQIVND (reference sequence). The CDR3 sequence is 13 residues long. Trimming cost V 8 bases and J 5 bases, with 15 bases left between them. CDR3: CASGPGLGETQYF. CDR3 coding DNA: TGTGCCAGTGGCCCGGGGTTAGGGGAGACCCAGTACTTC.

The V and J genes are TRBV2 and TRBJ1-5; D not certain. Trimming left V 5 bases short and J 4 bases short, with 9 bases between. Germline V CDR1 and CDR2: SNHLY, FYNNEI. CDR3 size: 13 residues. The CDR3 nucleotides read TGTGCCAGCAGTTTTAGTCTGAATCAGCCCCAGCATTTT. It yields the protein CASSFSLNQPQHF.

This chain joins TRBV10-3 and TRBJ2-5, with TRBD2 identical over 11 bases. Germline V gene data show CDR1 as ENHRY and CDR2 as SYGVKD. This CDR3 spans 16 amino acids. With V trimmed by 6 bases and J by 0 bases, 6 bases remained unmatched. The CDR3 loop reads CAISETSGVDQETQYF. The CDR3 DNA follows: TGTGCCATCAGCGAGACTAGCGGGGTGGACCAAGAGACCCAGTACTTC.

V gene TRBV10-3 combines with J gene TRBJ1-2; 9 bases are shared with TRBD1. Germline loops: CDR1 ENHRY, CDR2 SYGVKD. This CDR3 has 15 amino acids. J was trimmed by 6 bases and V by 5 bases; bases with no gene match: 10. The DNA of the CDR3 is TGTGCCATCAGTTTCATACAGGGGGCGAGTGATGGCTACACCTTC. Translated, it gives CAISFIQGASDGYTF.

The CDR3 protein is CAWSPRAGNSPLHF. CDR3 nucleotides: TGTGCCTGGAGTCCAAGGGCGGGTAATTCACCCCTCCACTTT. V is TRBV30 and J is TRBJ1-6; D unclear. This CDR3 region has 14 residues. Germline V gene data show CDR1 as GTSNPN and CDR2 as SVGIG (reference sequence). Trimming removed 2 bases at V and 6 bases at J, with 11 bases between.

This chain links TRBV11-2 with TRBJ2-2; tentatively, D is TRBD2 (6 bases). The CDR3 runs to 14 residues. V gave up 4 bases and J gave up 3 bases, with 9 bases separating them. The V gene's germline CDR1 is SGHAT and CDR2 FQNNGV. DNA of the CDR3: TGTGCCAGCAGCTCGGGACTTTACACCGGGGAGCTGTTTTTT. Translation: CASSSGLYTGELFF.

V and J are TRBV6-1 and TRBJ2-3, with TRBD2 identical over 9 bases. The CDR3 sequence is 17 residues long. J was trimmed by 3 bases and V by 4 bases; bases with no gene match: 11. CDR1 and CDR2 from the germline V gene are MNHNS and SASEGT. The CDR3 reads CASSVGHRSGGTDTQYF. In DNA, the CDR3 is TGTGCCAGCAGTGTAGGGCATCGTAGCGGGGGAACAGATACGCAGTATTTT.

This chain links TRBV19 with TRBJ1-2; 8 bases match TRBD1. The CDR3 contains 17 residues. The germline CDR1 and CDR2 sequences are LNHDA and SQIVND (reference sequence). The V gene end was trimmed by 9 bases and the J gene end by 5 bases; junction bases not matched to a gene: 20. The DNA of the CDR3 is TGTGCCAGCAGGAAAGCCCTTGGACAGGGAGTAATTTATGGCTACACCTTC. Protein sequence: CASRKALGQGVIYGYTF.

The table lists this clone with a count of one. The chain employs TRBV5-8 and TRBJ2-3; no clear D gene. Germline lookup yields CDR1 SGHTS and CDR2 YDEGEE. Trimming removed 4 bases from V and 5 bases from J, with 5 bases in between. The CDR3 is made up of 11 amino acids. CDR3 amino acids: CASSRVDTQYF. For the CDR3, the DNA is TGTGCCAGCAGCCGGGTAGATACGCAGTATTTT.

This clone was seen once. The V call is TRBV5-4, the J call TRBJ2-5; 9 bases match TRBD2. Per germline, CDR1 SGHNT and CDR2 YYREEE (reference sequence). J gave up 5 bases and V 1 base, and 12 bases lay outside the gene matches. The CDR3 loop spans 17 amino acids. The CDR3 sequence is CASSLTGSGRLAETQYF. CDR3 nucleotides: TGTGCCAGCAGCTTGACGGGGAGCGGGAGGCTAGCCGAGACCCAGTACTTC.

V usage is TRBV5-6 and J usage is TRBJ2-6, with TRBD1 matching 7 bases. The V segment lost 4 bases and the J segment 0 bases; nucleotides outside the gene matches: 10. CDR3 length equals 18 residues. CDR1 is SGHDT and CDR2 is YYEEEE in the germline V gene. The CDR3: CASSRVGGFGSGANVLTF. The CDR3 DNA reads TGTGCCAGCAGCCGTGTAGGGGGCTTTGGCTCTGGGGCCAACGTCCTGACTTTC.

The genes are TRBV30 and TRBJ1-3; no definite D call. Trimming took 2 bases from V and 7 from J, leaving 18 bases between them. Germline CDR1 GTSNPN, CDR2 SVGIG (reference sequence). The CDR3 contains 15 residues. Written as DNA, the CDR3 is TGTGCCTGGAGTCCCCCCCGGTCCCTCGGGAACACCATATATTTT. This codes for CAWSPPRSLGNTIYF.

J is TRBJ2-1 and V is TRBV14; 15 bases fit TRBD2. Unmatched junction bases numbered 11, after V lost 0 bases and J lost 8 bases. Germline CDR1 reads SGHDN; CDR2 reads FVKESK. The CDR3 contains 19 residues. The CDR3 DNA follows: TGTGCCAGCAGCCAAGATCTAAGCGGGACTAGCGGGAGGATGTATGAGCAGTTCTTC. This gives the protein CASSQDLSGTSGRMYEQFF.

The chain joins TRBV30 to TRBJ1-2, with TRBD1 matching over 11 bases. The ends lost 5 bases at V and 6 bases at J; junction bases unmatched: 8. Germline CDR1 and CDR2: GTSNPN and SVGIG (reference sequence). The CDR3 runs to 14 residues. This chain's CDR3 is CAWVSRDRGNGYTF. CDR3 sequence (DNA): TGTGCCTGGGTCTCCCGGGACAGGGGGAATGGCTACACCTTC.

About this clone: An end of the junction does not agree with germline; a read error may underlie this. The chain joins TRBV7-8 to TRBJ2-3; D tentatively fits TRBD1 or TRBD2 (6 bases each). The CDR3 has 15 amino acids. The germline CDR1 and CDR2 sequences are SGHVS and FQNEAQ. The CDR3 spells CASSLGGTRTDTQYF. CDR3 in DNA: TGTGCCAGCAGTTTAGGGGGGACAAGGACAGATACGCAGTATTTT.

In this sample, this clone turned up a few times. V usage is TRBV27 and J usage is TRBJ1-6; 8 nucleotides match TRBD1. The germline V gene has CDR1 MNHEY and CDR2 SMNVEV (reference sequence). The CDR3 extends over 15 amino acids. J was trimmed by 3 bases and V by 10 bases; bases with no gene match: 8. CDR3 sequence (DNA): TGTGCCACCAGAGGGACAGGATTCTATAATTCACCCCTCCACTTT. Translation gives CATRGTGFYNSPLHF.

This clone was observed once. The chain combines TRBV5-1 with TRBJ2-7; weak D call: TRBD1 (5 bases). This CDR3 has 13 residues. Trimming shortened V by 7 bases and J by 0 bases, and 11 bases separated the two germline ends. CDR1 and CDR2 from the germline V gene are SGHRS and YFSETQ. The CDR3 bases are TGCGCCAGCTGGGCAGGACACTCCTACGAGCAGTACTTC. It specifies CASWAGHSYEQYF.

V is TRBV19 and J is TRBJ2-2; D might be TRBD2 (6 bases). V dropped 6 bases and J dropped 4 bases, with 15 bases sitting between them. There are 15 residues in the CDR3. CDR1 and CDR2 from the germline V gene are LNHDA and SQIVND (reference sequence). The CDR3 region has the DNA TGTGCCAGTAGCCAACCGGGACTGGTCACCGGGGAGCTGTTTTTT. Translating gives CASSQPGLVTGELFF.

This chain connects TRBV14 to TRBJ1-2, with 7 bases lining up with TRBD1. This CDR3 comprises 13 residues. Trimming at V came to 4 bases and at J to 6 bases, leaving 5 bases not matched to a gene. Per germline, CDR1 SGHDN and CDR2 FVKESK. CDR3: CASSPRQGDGYTF. The CDR3 nucleotides are TGTGCCAGCAGCCCGCGACAGGGTGATGGCTACACCTTC.

Here the CDR3 reads CASSRGTANTEAFF. DNA for the CDR3: TGTGCCAGTAGCCGGGGGACAGCTAACACTGAAGCTTTCTTT. The rearrangement links TRBV19 to TRBJ1-1; TRBD1 matches at 7 bases. The trim removed 6 bases at V and 2 bases at J, leaving 6 bases unmatched. This CDR3 is built from 14 residues. CDR1 and CDR2 (germline): LNHDA, SQIVND (reference sequence).

In the case of this clone: This specimen includes other DNA sequences encoding the same CDR3. V and J are TRBV10-1 and TRBJ2-1; D is possibly TRBD1 (5 bases). V lost 0 bases to trimming and J lost 6 bases, with 6 bases between them. CDR1 is WNHNN and CDR2 is SYGVQD in the germline V gene (reference sequence). CDR3 length: 13 residues. CDR3 residues: CASSESRGNEQFF. The CDR3 DNA sequence: TGCGCCAGCAGTGAGTCAAGGGGCAATGAGCAGTTCTTC.